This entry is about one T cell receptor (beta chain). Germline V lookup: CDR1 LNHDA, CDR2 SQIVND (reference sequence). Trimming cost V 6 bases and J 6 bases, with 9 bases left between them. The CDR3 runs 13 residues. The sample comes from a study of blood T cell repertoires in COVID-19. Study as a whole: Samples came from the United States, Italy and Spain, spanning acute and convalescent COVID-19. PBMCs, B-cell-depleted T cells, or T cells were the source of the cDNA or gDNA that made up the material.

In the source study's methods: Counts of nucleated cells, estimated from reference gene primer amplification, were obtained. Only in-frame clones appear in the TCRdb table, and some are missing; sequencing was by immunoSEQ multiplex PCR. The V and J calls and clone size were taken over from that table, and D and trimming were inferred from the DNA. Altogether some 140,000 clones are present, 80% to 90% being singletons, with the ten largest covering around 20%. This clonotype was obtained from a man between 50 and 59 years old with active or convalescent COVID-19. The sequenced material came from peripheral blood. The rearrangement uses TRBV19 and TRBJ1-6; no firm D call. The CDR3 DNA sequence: TGTGCCAGTAGGGGCCGGGGTAATTCACCCCTCCACTTT. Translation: CASRGRGNSPLHF.